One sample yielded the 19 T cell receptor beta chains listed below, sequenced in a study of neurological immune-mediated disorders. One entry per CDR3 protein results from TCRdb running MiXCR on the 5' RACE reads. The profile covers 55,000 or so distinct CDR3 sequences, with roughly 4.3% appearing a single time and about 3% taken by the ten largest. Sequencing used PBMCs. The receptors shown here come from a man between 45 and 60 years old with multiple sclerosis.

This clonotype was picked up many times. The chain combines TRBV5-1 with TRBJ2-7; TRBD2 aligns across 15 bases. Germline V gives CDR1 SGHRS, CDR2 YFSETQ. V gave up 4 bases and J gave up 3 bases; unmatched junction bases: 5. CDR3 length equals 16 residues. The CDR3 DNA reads TGCGCCAGCAGCCCGGGACTAGCGGGAGGTGACTACGAGCAGTACTTC. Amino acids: CASSPGLAGGDYEQYF.

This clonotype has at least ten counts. The CDR3 DNA sequence: TGTGCCACCACAACCGGTTGGGGGTGGTACAATGAGCAGTTCTTC. Protein sequence: CATTTGWGWYNEQFF. J is TRBJ2-1 and V is TRBV28; TRBD1 or TRBD2 may be the D gene (5 bases each). Per the germline V gene, CDR1 is MDHEN and CDR2 is SYDVKM. The CDR3 totals 15 residues. V was shortened by 10 bases and J by 4 bases, with 20 bases between the two germline ends. Full variable domain (remainder filled in from reference TRBV28 and TRBJ2-1): DVKVTQSSRYLVKRTGEKVFLECVQDMDHENMFWYRQDPGLGLRLIYFSYDVKMKEKGDIPEGYSVSREKKERFSLILESASTNQTSMYLCATTTGWGWYNEQFFGPGTRLTVL.

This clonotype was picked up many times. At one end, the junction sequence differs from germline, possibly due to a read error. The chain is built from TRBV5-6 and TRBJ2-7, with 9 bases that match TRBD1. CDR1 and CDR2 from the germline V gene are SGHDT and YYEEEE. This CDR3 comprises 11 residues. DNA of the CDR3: TGTGCCAGCAGCTTGCGTCGGGACAGGGTTTTC. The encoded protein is CASSLRRDRVF.

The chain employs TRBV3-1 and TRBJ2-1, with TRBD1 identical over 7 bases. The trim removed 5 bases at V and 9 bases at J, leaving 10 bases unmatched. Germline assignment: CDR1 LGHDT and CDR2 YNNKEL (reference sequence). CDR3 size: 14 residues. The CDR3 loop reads CASSSRGTELEQFF. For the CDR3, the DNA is TGTGCCAGCAGCTCAAGGGGGACAGAACTTGAGCAGTTCTTC.

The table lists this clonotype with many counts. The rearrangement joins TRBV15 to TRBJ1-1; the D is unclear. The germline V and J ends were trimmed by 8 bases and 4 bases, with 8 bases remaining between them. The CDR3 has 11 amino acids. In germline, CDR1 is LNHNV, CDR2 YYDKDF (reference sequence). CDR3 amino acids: CATAGITEAFF. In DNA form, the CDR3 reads TGTGCCACCGCAGGCATCACTGAAGCTTTCTTT.

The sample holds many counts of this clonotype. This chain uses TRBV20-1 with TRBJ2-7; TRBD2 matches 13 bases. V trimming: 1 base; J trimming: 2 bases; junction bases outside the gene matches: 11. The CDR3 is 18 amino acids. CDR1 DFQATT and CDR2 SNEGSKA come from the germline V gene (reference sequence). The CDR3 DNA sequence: TGCAGTGCTAGAGTGGGTACCTCAGGACTAGCGGGAGCCTACGAGCAGTACTTC. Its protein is CSARVGTSGLAGAYEQYF.

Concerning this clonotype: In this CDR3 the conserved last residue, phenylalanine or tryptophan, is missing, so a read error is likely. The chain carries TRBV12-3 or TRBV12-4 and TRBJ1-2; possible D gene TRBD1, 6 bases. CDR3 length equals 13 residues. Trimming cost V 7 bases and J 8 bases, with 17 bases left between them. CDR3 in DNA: TGTGCCAGCACCCTAAACAGGGTCGGAGGCTACACCTGC. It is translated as CASTLNRVGGYTC.

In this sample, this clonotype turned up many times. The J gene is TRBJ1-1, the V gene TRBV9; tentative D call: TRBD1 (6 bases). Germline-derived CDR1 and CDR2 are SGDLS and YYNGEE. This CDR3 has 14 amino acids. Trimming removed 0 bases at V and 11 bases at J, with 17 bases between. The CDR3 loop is CASSVDSGVTGAFF. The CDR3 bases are TGTGCCAGCAGCGTAGATTCAGGCGTTACAGGGGCTTTCTTT. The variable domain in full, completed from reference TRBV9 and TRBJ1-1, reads DSGVTQTPKHLITATGQRVTLRCSPRSGDLSVYWYQQSLDQGLQFLIQYYNGEERAKGNILERFSAQQFPDLHSELNLSSLELGDSALYFCASSVDSGVTGAFFGQGTRLTVV.

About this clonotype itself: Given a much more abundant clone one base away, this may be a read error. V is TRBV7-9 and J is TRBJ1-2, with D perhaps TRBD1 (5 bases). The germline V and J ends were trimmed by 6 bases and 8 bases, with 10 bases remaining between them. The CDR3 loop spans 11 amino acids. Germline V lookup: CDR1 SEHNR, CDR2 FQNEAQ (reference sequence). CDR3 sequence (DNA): TGTGCCAGCAGATCTGACAGAGGCTACACCTTC. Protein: CASRSDRGYTF.

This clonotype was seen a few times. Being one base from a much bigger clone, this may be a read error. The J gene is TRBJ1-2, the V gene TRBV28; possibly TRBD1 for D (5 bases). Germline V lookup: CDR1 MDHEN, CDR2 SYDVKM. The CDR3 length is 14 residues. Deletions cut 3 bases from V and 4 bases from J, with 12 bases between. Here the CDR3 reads CASSLLTGPYGYTF. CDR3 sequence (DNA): TGTGCCAGCAGTTTGTTAACGGGGCCCTATGGCTACACCTTC.

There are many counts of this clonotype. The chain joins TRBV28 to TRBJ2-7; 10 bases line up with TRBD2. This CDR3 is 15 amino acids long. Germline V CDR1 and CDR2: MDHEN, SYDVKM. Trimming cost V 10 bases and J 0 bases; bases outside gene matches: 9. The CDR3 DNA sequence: TGTGCCACTCAAAGACTAGCGGGCATCTCCTACGAGCAGTACTTC. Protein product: CATQRLAGISYEQYF.

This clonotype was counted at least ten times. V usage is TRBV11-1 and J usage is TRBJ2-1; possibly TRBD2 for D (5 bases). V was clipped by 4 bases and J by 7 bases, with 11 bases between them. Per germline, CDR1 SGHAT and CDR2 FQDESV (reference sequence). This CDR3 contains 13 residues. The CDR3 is CASSSGTGNEQFF. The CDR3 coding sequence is TGTGCCAGCAGCTCGGGAACTGGGAATGAGCAGTTCTTC.

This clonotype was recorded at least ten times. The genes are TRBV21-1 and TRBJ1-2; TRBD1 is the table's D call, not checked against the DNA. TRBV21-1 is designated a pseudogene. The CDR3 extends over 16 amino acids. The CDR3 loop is CASSTSRARRQYGYTF. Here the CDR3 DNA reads TGTGCCAGCAGCACGTCCCGGGCCCGCCGGCAATATGGCTACACCTTC.

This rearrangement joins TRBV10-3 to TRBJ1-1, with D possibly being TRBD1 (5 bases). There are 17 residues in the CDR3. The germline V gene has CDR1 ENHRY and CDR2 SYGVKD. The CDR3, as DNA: TGTGTCGTCAGTGAGTCGTTTACCGGGGGTCGCAGTGGTGAAGCTTTCTTT. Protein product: CVVSESFTGGRSGEAFF.

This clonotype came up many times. CDR3 nucleotides: TGCGCCAGCAGCTTGGTCCGGTGGGAGGCAGATACGCAGTATTTT. Translating gives CASSLVRWEADTQYF. The chain combines TRBV5-1 with TRBJ2-3; D may be TRBD2 (6 bases). Germline lookup yields CDR1 SGHRS and CDR2 YFSETQ. This CDR3 contains 15 residues. Trimming left V 0 bases short and J 4 bases short, with 12 bases between.

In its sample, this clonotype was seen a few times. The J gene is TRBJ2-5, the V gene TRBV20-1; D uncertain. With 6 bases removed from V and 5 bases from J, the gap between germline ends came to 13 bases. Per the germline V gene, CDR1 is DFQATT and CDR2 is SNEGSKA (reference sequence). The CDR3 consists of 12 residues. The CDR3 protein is CSATKGRETQYF. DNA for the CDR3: TGCAGTGCCACCAAAGGTCGGGAGACCCAGTACTTC.

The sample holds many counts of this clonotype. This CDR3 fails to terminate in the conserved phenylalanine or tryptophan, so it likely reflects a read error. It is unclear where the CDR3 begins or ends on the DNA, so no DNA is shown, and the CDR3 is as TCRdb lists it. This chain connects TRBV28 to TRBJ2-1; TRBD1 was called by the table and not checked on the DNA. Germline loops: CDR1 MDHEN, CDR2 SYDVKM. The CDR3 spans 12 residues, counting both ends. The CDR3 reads CASSQGMETASL.

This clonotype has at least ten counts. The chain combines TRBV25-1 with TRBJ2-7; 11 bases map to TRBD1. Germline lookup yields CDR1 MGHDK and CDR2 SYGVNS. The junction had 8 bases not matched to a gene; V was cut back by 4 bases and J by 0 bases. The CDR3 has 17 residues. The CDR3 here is CASSGTPGTGGSYEQYF. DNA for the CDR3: TGTGCCAGCAGTGGAACCCCGGGGACAGGGGGCTCCTACGAGCAGTACTTC.

As DNA, the CDR3 is TGTGCCATCAGTGACCTAGAGGGGAATGAAAAACTGTTTTTT. It encodes CAISDLEGNEKLFF. The chain employs TRBV10-3 and TRBJ1-4; possible D gene TRBD1, 5 bases. Germline V gene lookup returns CDR1 ENHRY and CDR2 SYGVKD. Trimming removed 3 bases from V and 5 bases from J, with 10 bases in between. The CDR3 is made up of 14 amino acids.